Sequencing of this T cell receptor (beta chain) was carried out in a study of OX40 agonist ivuxolimab in advanced cancers. The CDR3 runs to 15 residues. Between the trimmed V and J ends, which lost 0 bases and 0 bases, there was a span of 9 bases. The germline V gene encodes CDR1 SGHAT and CDR2 FQNNGV. Libraries were prepared by immunoSEQ multiplex PCR; TCRdb keeps only in-frame clonotypes and omits some of them. Among about 75,000 clones, 70% to 90% were seen once, and the ten largest hold about 17%. Findings and caveats of the study: Compared with others, partial responders at 0.1-3.0 mg/kg displayed clonal expansion among the lowest.

This clone was counted once. Its antigen is not identified. Sequenced material: CD4+ or CD8+ T cells sorted from blood, taken in a trial of the OX40 agonist ivuxolimab. The receptor was derived from an adult with an advanced solid tumor such as melanoma, head and neck, liver or kidney cancer. The genes are TRBV11-2 and TRBJ2-7, with D unresolved. The CDR3 DNA is TGTGCCAGCAGCTTAGATCCGATCAGCTCCTACGAGCAGTACTTC. It is translated as CASSLDPISSYEQYF.